The clone carrying this T cell receptor (beta chain) was seen ten or more times. The antigen is unknown. The sample belongs to a study of CD8 T cells in ankylosing spondylitis. General study results and limits: Characteristic, it appeared, of ankylosing spondylitis blood was a TCR beta motif of fewer than 10 highly homologous variants.

TCRdb re-called the 5' RACE reads with MiXCR, one entry per CDR3 protein. This sample has more than 150,000 distinct CDR3 sequences, with about 20% found just once. Sequenced: blood, either unsorted or a sorted T cell fraction (not recorded which). The receptor comes from a male donor under 35 with ankylosing spondylitis or in good health (not recorded which).

CDR3 sequence: CASRPNPGTRGNEQFF. The CDR3 DNA reads as TGTGCCAGCAGACCTAATCCGGGGACAAGGGGTAATGAGCAGTTCTTC. The rearrangement links TRBV7-2 to TRBJ2-1, with D tentatively TRBD1 (6 bases). Germline V gene data show CDR1 as SGHTA and CDR2 as FQGNSA. The ends were cut back, 6 bases at V and 7 bases at J, with 22 bases in the middle. The CDR3 is 16 residues long.